This TCR beta chain was observed in a study of beta chain features in type 1 diabetes. On the study more broadly: Cell yields, gender and age were comparable in patients and healthy donors.

As every portion of the isolated RNA was reverse transcribed, the sequencing read expressed TCRB transcripts. Method: immunoSEQ multiplex PCR; TCRdb's copy keeps in-frame clones and lacks some. The data hold some 280,000 clones, with around 15% observed a single time. In germline, CDR1 is KGHSH, CDR2 LQKENI. Trimming pared 6 bases from V and 2 bases from J, leaving 16 bases between. The CDR3 sequence is 15 residues long. This clone has just a few counts. Its antigen remains unknown. Study findings and constraints: The study notes PCR might favor shorter templates equally in patients and controls. Within patients, naive, central memory and Treg TCRB repertoires seemed more similar than within healthy donors. Resolution of whether HLA type affects TCRB rearrangement was not achieved here. Type 1 diabetes patients had moderately but significantly shorter TCRB CDR3s in all four CD4+ subsets.

This receptor was obtained from a man in his thirties or forties with type 1 diabetes. The sequencing input was naive CD4+ T cells from blood. The chain recombines TRBV18 with TRBJ1-1, with D maybe TRBD1 (6 bases). DNA for the CDR3: TGTGCCAGCTCGCCTCCCGGGACACCCAACACTGAAGCTTTCTTT. Translation gives CASSPPGTPNTEAFF.